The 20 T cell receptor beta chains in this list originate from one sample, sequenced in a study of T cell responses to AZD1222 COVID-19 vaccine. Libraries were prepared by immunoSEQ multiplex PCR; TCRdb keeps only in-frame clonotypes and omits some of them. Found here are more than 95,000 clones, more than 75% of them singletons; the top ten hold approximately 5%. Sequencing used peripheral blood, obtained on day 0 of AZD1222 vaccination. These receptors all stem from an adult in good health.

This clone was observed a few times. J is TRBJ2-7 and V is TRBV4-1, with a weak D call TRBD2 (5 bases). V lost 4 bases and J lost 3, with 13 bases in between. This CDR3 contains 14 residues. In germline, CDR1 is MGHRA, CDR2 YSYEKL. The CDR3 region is CASSPYGSYYEQYF. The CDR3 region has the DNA TGCGCCAGCAGCCCCTATGGGAGCTACTACGAGCAGTACTTC.

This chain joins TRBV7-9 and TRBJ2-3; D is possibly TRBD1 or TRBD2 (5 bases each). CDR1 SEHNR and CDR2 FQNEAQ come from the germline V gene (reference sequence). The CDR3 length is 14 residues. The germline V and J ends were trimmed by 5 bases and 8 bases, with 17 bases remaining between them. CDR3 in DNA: TGTGCCAGCAGCCCGGGTATCGGGGCAGGTACGCAGTATTTT. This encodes CASSPGIGAGTQYF.

The CDR3 loop reads CASSTGTGDPNRAQYF. The CDR3 nucleotides read TGCGCCAGCAGCACTGGGACAGGGGACCCAAATAGGGCCCAGTACTTC. This chain links TRBV5-1 with TRBJ2-5; 10 bases align to TRBD1. J was trimmed by 9 bases and V by 4 bases; bases with no gene match: 15. The CDR3 consists of 16 residues. The V gene's germline CDR1 is SGHRS and CDR2 YFSETQ. The complete variable domain, with remaining parts taken from reference TRBV5-1 and TRBJ2-5, reads KAGVTQTPRYLIKTRGQQVTLSCSPISGHRSVSWYQQTPGQGLQFLFEYFSETQRNKGNFPGRFSGRQFSNSRSEMNVSTLELGDSALYLCASSTGTGDPNRAQYFGPGTRLLVL.

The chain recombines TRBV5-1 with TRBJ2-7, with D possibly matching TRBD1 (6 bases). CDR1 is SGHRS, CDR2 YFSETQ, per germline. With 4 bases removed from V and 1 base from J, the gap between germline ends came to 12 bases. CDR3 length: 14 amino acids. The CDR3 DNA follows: TGCGCCAGCAGCATTAGGGGGAATTCCTACGAGCAGTACTTC. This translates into CASSIRGNSYEQYF.

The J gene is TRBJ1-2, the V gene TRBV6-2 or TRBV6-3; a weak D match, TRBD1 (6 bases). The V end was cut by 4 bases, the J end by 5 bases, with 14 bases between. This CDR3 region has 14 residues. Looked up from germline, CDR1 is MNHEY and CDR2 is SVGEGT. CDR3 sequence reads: CASSSSGTIYGYTF. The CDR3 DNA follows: TGTGCCAGCAGTTCCTCAGGGACAATTTATGGCTACACCTTC.

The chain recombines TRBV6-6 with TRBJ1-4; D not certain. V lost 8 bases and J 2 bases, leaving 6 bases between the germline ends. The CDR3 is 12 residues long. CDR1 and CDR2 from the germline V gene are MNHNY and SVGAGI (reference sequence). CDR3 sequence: CASQQTNEKLFF. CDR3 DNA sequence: TGTGCCAGCCAACAGACTAATGAAAAACTGTTTTTT.

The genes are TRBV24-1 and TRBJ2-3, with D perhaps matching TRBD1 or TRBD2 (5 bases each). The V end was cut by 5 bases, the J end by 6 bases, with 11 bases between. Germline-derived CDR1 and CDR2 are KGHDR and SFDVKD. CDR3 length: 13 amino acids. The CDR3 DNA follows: TGTGCCACCAGTGGAGGGGCAGAGGATACGCAGTATTTT. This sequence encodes CATSGGAEDTQYF.

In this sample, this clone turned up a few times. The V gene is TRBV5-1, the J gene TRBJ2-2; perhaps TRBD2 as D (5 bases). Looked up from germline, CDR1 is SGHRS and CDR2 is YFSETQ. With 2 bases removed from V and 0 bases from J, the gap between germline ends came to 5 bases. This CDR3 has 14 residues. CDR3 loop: CASSLAANTGELFF. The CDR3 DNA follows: TGCGCCAGCAGCTTAGCGGCGAACACCGGGGAGCTGTTTTTT.

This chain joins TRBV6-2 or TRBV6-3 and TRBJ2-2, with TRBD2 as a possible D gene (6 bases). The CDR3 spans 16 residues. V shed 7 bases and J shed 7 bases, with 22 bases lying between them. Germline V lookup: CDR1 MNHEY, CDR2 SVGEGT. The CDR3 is CASIPAMRGWDGELFF. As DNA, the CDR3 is TGTGCCAGCATCCCAGCGATGCGGGGATGGGACGGGGAGCTGTTTTTT.

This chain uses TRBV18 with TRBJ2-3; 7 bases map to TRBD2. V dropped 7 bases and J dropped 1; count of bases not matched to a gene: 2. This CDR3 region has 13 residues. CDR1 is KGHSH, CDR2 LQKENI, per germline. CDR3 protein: CASFLAGTDTQYF. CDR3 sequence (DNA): TGTGCCAGCTTTCTAGCGGGCACAGATACGCAGTATTTT.

This chain's CDR3 is CASSLVSFWTQNSPLHF. CDR3 nucleotides: TGTGCCAGCAGCTTAGTTAGTTTTTGGACGCAGAATTCACCCCTCCACTTT. This sequence joins TRBV11-2 and TRBJ1-6; no firm D call. There are 17 residues in the CDR3. The V gene's germline CDR1 is SGHAT and CDR2 FQNNGV. The V end was cut by 1 base, the J end by 7 bases, with 17 bases between.

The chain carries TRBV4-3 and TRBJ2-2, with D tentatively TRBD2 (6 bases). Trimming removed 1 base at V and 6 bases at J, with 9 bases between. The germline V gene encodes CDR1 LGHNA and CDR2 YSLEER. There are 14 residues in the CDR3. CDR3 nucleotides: TGCGCCAGCAGCCAAGGGACTAAAGCCGGGGAGCTGTTTTTT. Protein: CASSQGTKAGELFF.

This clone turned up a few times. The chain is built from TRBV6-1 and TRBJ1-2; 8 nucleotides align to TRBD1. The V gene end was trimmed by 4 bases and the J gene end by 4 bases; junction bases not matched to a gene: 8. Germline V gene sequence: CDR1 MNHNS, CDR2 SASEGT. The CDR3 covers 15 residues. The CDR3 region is CASSAAGQAFYGYTF. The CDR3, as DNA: TGTGCCAGCAGTGCAGCGGGACAGGCTTTCTATGGCTACACCTTC.

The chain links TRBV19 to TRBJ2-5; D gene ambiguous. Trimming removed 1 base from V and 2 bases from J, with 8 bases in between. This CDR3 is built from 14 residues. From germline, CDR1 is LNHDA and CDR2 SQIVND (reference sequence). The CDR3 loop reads CASSIVGPQETQYF. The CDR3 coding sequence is TGTGCCAGTAGTATAGTTGGACCTCAAGAGACCCAGTACTTC.

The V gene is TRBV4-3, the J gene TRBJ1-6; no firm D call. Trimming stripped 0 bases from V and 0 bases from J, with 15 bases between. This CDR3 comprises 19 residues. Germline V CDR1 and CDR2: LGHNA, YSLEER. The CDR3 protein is CASSQEPHTSSSYNSPLHF. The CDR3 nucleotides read TGCGCCAGCAGCCAAGAGCCCCATACGTCGAGCTCCTATAATTCACCCCTCCACTTT.

In DNA, the CDR3 is TGTGCCAGCAGCCTCGATGGAGGGAACCCATCCTACGAGCAGTACTTC. The encoded protein is CASSLDGGNPSYEQYF. This sequence joins TRBV11-3 and TRBJ2-7; TRBD2 might be the D (6 bases). Germline assignment: CDR1 SGHNT and CDR2 YENEEA. The ends were cut back, 5 bases at V and 1 base at J, with 18 bases in the middle. This CDR3 is built from 16 residues.

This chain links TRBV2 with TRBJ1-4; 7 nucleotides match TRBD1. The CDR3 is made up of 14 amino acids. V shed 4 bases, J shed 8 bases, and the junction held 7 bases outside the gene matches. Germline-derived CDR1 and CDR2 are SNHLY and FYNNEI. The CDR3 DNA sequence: TGTGCCAGCAGTGTAGCGGGACAGAAAGAAAAACTGTTTTTT. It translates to CASSVAGQKEKLFF.

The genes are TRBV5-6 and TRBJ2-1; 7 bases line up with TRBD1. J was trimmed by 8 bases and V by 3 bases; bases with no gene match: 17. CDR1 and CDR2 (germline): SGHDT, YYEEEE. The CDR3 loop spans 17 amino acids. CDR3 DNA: TGTGCCAGCAGCTCCACTCCCGACAGGGCAATTGACGATGAGCAGTTCTTC. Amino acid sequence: CASSSTPDRAIDDEQFF.

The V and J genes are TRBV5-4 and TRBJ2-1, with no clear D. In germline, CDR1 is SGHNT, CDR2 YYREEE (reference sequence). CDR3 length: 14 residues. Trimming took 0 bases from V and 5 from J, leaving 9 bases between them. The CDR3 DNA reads TGTGCCAGCAGCTTGGCGGAACCGAACAATGAGCAGTTCTTC. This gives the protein CASSLAEPNNEQFF.

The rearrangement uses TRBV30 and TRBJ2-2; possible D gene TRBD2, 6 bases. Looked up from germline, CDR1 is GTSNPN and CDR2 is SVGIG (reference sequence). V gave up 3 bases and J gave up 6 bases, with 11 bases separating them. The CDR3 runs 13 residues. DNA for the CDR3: TGTGCCTGGAGGAGGTCGGGAGCCGGGGAGCTGTTTTTT. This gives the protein CAWRRSGAGELFF.